The rows below give T cell receptor beta chains drawn from one sample of a study of human T cells and chemical hapten exposure. TCRdb redid the calling of the RACE reads with MiXCR, one entry per CDR3 protein. The sample has 95,000 to 100,000 distinct CDR3 sequences; over 10% are singletons. This sample comprised whole blood, obtained in connection with sensitization to the hapten diphenylcyclopropenone (DPC). These receptors were obtained from a woman aged 35 to 49 with alopecia areata. Some clones in this sample may be carry-over from other donors' samples. CDR3s include the opening cysteine and the closing phenylalanine or tryptophan. D genes are given only for firm matches. The size entry is marked missing in some rows and otherwise reads once, few, many or a size class.

D	V	J	size	CDR3	DNA
.	TRBV7-2	TRBJ2-5	few	CASSPLGGRETQYF	TGTGCCAGCAGCCCTCTGGGGGGGCGGGAGACCCAGTACTTC
TRBD1	TRBV4-3	TRBJ2-7	many	CASSQRTGSYEQYF	TGCGCCAGCAGCCAAAGGACAGGATCGTACGAGCAGTACTTC
.	TRBV5-5	TRBJ2-2	few	CASSDERVRTGELFF	TGTGCCAGCAGTGACGAGCGGGTCCGGACCGGGGAGCTGTTTTTT
.	TRBV28	TRBJ1-3	few	CASSLITGSGNTIYF	TGTGCCAGCAGCCTAATCACAGGGTCTGGAAACACCATATATTTT
.	TRBV4-1	TRBJ2-1	many	CASSQDSNPSYEQFF	TGCGCCAGCAGCCAGGACAGTAATCCCTCGTATGAGCAGTTCTTC
.	TRBV27	TRBJ2-1	many	CASREQPAVSYNEQFF	TGTGCCAGCAGGGAACAGCCAGCGGTCTCCTACAATGAGCAGTTCTTC
.	TRBV15	TRBJ2-4	.	CATSREGAIIAKNIQYF	TGTGCCACCAGCAGAGAAGGGGCAATTATAGCCAAAAACATTCAGTACTTC
.	TRBV7-8	TRBJ1-1	.	CASATFERDTEAFF	TGTGCCAGCGCCACTTTTGAGCGAGACACTGAAGCTTTCTTT
.	TRBV27	TRBJ2-3	once	CASRTSYTQYF	TGTGCCAGCAGGACCTCATATACGCAGTATTTT
.	TRBV5-5	TRBJ2-1	few	CASSLERYIDEQFF	TGTGCCAGCAGCTTAGAAAGATACATCGATGAGCAGTTCTTC
.	TRBV7-9	TRBJ1-2	.	CASSLDREYGYTF	TGTGCCAGCAGCTTAGACAGGGAGTATGGCTACACCTTC
TRBD1	TRBV18	TRBJ1-5	few	CASSNGQGNQPQHF	TGTGCCAGCTCAAACGGACAGGGCAATCAGCCCCAGCATTTT
.	TRBV12-3/TRBV12-4	TRBJ2-2	.	CASSLRSPRPGELFF	TGTGCCAGCAGTTTAAGGTCGCCCCGTCCCGGGGAGCTGTTTTTT
.	TRBV12-3/TRBV12-4	TRBJ1-1	few	CASRVREGGTEAFF	TGTGCCAGCAGGGTACGGGAGGGGGGCACTGAAGCTTTCTTT
.	TRBV29-1	TRBJ2-7	.	CSVEVQGGYEQYF	TGCAGCGTTGAAGTACAGGGAGGTTACGAGCAGTACTTC
.	TRBV7-9	TRBJ2-5	many	CASRTELGETQYF	TGTGCCAGCAGGACAGAGCTCGGGGAGACCCAGTACTTC
.	TRBV7-9	TRBJ2-3	.	CASSPMGTRDTQYF	TGTGCCAGCAGCCCTATGGGGACTCGCGATACGCAGTATTTT
.	TRBV28	TRBJ2-3	many	CASSSPSGTFSTDTQYF	TGTGCCAGCAGTTCCCCCTCCGGGACCTTCTCGACAGATACGCAGTATTTT
.	TRBV20-1	TRBJ1-2	few	CSAARVDNYGYTF	TGCAGTGCCGCCAGGGTGGATAACTATGGCTACACCTTC
.	TRBV7-9	TRBJ1-1	.	CASSNSYAGRTDTEAFF	TGTGCCAGCAGCAATTCCTACGCGGGCAGGACTGACACTGAAGCTTTCTTT
.	TRBV4-3	TRBJ1-1	many	CASSQDSFMNTEAFF	TGCGCCAGCAGCCAGGACAGTTTTATGAACACTGAAGCTTTCTTT
.	TRBV4-1	TRBJ1-1	few	CASSTGTPNTEAFF	TGCGCCAGCAGCACCGGGACTCCAAACACTGAAGCTTTCTTT
.	TRBV9	TRBJ2-3	.	CASSVTIGSDTQYF	TGTGCCAGCAGCGTAACTATAGGGTCAGATACGCAGTATTTT
TRBD1	TRBV29-1	TRBJ2-7	once	CSALWDSNEQYF	TGCAGCGCCCTTTGGGACAGCAACGAGCAGTACTTC
TRBD2	TRBV7-9	TRBJ2-3	few	CASSVAGASDTQYF	TGTGCCAGCAGCGTAGCGGGGGCTTCGGATACGCAGTATTTT
.	TRBV12-3/TRBV12-4	TRBJ2-1	.	CASSLIFGRLYNEQFF	TGTGCCAGCAGTTTAATATTCGGCCGACTCTACAATGAGCAGTTCTTC
TRBD1	TRBV10-2	TRBJ2-2	few	CAAEQGAGGELFF	TGCGCCGCAGAACAGGGGGCAGGCGGGGAGCTGTTTTTT
.	TRBV28	TRBJ2-6	.	CATHRAGANVLTF	TGTGCCACCCACAGGGCTGGGGCCAACGTCCTGACTTTC
.	TRBV29-1	TRBJ1-2	many	CSVEFIVGTRRTYGYTF	TGCAGCGTTGAATTTATTGTTGGTACCCGACGAACGTATGGCTACACCTTC
.	TRBV4-1	TRBJ1-1	.	CASSQEGRPRAFF	TGCGCCAGCAGCCAAGAAGGGCGGCCCAGGGCTTTCTTT
.	TRBV21-1	TRBJ2-7	few	CARTGTRDRVEQYF	TGTGCCAGGACCGGGACGAGAGACCGGGTAGAGCAGTACTTC
.	TRBV6-2/TRBV6-3	TRBJ2-1	few	CASSPIAQSYNEQFF	TGTGCCAGCAGCCCCATAGCTCAGAGCTACAATGAGCAGTTCTTC
TRBD2	TRBV27	TRBJ2-7	few	CASSSSGRAGEQYF	TGTGCCAGCAGTTCTAGCGGGAGGGCCGGAGAGCAGTACTTC
.	TRBV5-1	TRBJ2-7	.	CASSLGTVFEQYF	TGCGCCAGCAGCTTGGGTACTGTTTTTGAGCAGTACTTC
.	TRBV3-1	TRBJ2-7	.	CASSQDRRAIYEQYF	TGTGCCAGCAGCCAAGATCGGCGGGCCATCTACGAGCAGTACTTC
TRBD2	TRBV27	TRBJ2-7	.	CASSWGGAYEQYF	TGTGCCAGCAGCTGGGGGGGGGCCTACGAGCAGTACTTC
.	TRBV28	TRBJ2-3	few	CASSRAGTDTQYF	TGTGCCAGCAGTCGAGCGGGCACAGATACGCAGTATTTT
.	TRBV9	TRBJ2-1	many	CASSVDSRGEQFF	TGTGCCAGCAGCGTAGATTCGAGAGGGGAGCAGTTCTTC
.	TRBV20-1	TRBJ1-5	few	CSATQETPNQPQHF	TGCAGTGCTACCCAGGAGACACCCAATCAGCCCCAGCATTTT
TRBD1	TRBV28	TRBJ1-5	few	CASSLWGQGIQPQHF	TGTGCCAGCAGTTTATGGGGACAGGGGATTCAGCCCCAGCATTTT
TRBD1	TRBV29-1	TRBJ1-3	many	CSVEDQVTGKGNTIYF	TGCAGCGTTGAAGATCAGGTGACAGGGAAAGGAAACACCATATATTTT
.	TRBV29-1	TRBJ1-2	.	CSVEDRGQGNGYTF	TGCAGCGTTGAAGATCGGGGGCAGGGTAATGGCTACACCTTC
TRBD2	TRBV7-8	TRBJ2-3	.	CASSPPGLAGITQYF	TGTGCCAGCAGCCCACCGGGACTAGCGGGAATTACGCAGTATTTT
TRBD1	TRBV28	TRBJ1-2	.	CASSPGQGLHYGYTF	TGTGCCAGCAGTCCGGGACAGGGTCTCCACTATGGCTACACCTTC
.	TRBV5-1	TRBJ1-2	few	CASSLGQQPYGYTF	TGCGCCAGCAGCTTGGGACAGCAACCCTATGGCTACACCTTC
TRBD1	TRBV5-1	TRBJ2-7	few	CASSPTQGGLGEQYF	TGCGCCAGCAGTCCCACACAGGGGGGACTTGGCGAGCAGTACTTC
.	TRBV20-1	TRBJ1-1	many	CSARSLTVPEAFF	TGCAGTGCTAGGAGCCTGACAGTCCCTGAAGCTTTCTTT
.	TRBV11-2	TRBJ2-1	.	CASSLAGFNEQFF	TGTGCCAGCAGCTTAGCCGGCTTTAATGAGCAGTTCTTC
TRBD1	TRBV5-1	TRBJ1-1	few	CASSLADRAGTEAFF	TGCGCCAGCAGCTTGGCCGACAGGGCTGGGACTGAAGCTTTCTTT
.	TRBV21-1	TRBJ2-7	.	CASSKGGTSGDYEQYF	TGTGCCAGCAGCAAAGGGGGGACTAGCGGGGATTACGAGCAGTACTTC
.	TRBV5-4	TRBJ2-5	.	CASSRELTVQETQYF	TGTGCCAGCAGCCGCGAATTGACAGTCCAAGAGACCCAGTACTTC
TRBD1	TRBV7-9	TRBJ1-2	.	CASRMGTDNYGYTF	TGTGCCAGCCGTATGGGGACAGACAACTATGGCTACACCTTC
.	TRBV3-1	TRBJ2-2	medium-sized	CASSHPARRGTGELFF	TGTGCCAGCAGCCACCCTGCCCGGCGGGGAACCGGGGAGCTGTTTTTT
TRBD1	TRBV28	TRBJ1-5	few	CASSFRQGAQHF	TGTGCCAGCAGTTTTCGACAGGGAGCCCAGCATTTT
TRBD2	TRBV28	TRBJ2-7	.	CASSDTGTKNEQYF	TGTGCCAGCAGTGATACCGGGACTAAAAACGAGCAGTACTTC